This is a list of T cell receptor beta chains from one sample in a study of shared clonotypes between healthy human individuals. Measured with immunoSEQ multiplex PCR; TCRdb has only the in-frame clones, and not every one. The data contain fewer than 650,000 clones, about 80% of them singletons. Sequencing was carried out using PBMCs. The origin of the receptors is a middle-aged woman in good health. Some clones in this sample may be carry-over from other donors' samples. CDR3s include the opening cysteine and the closing phenylalanine or tryptophan. Each record gives: clone size, J gene, D gene, V gene, CDR3 protein, CDR3 DNA. A D gene is named only where the DNA matches it firmly. Some rows mark clone size as missing; the rest say once, few, many or name a class of expanded clone.

clone_size: .
j_call: TRBJ1-1
d_call: .
v_call: TRBV13
cdr3_aa: CASSATWNTEAFF
cdr3_nt: TGTGCCAGCAGCGCCACCTGGAACACTGAAGCTTTCTTT

clone_size: .
j_call: TRBJ1-1
d_call: .
v_call: TRBV7-2
cdr3_aa: CASRLHLNTEAFF
cdr3_nt: TGTGCCAGCAGGCTGCACCTGAACACTGAAGCTTTCTTT

clone_size: once
j_call: TRBJ1-5
d_call: .
v_call: TRBV7-9
cdr3_aa: CASSLQGGDQPQHF
cdr3_nt: TGTGCCAGCAGCTTGCAGGGAGGAGATCAGCCCCAGCATTTT

clone_size: .
j_call: TRBJ2-7
d_call: TRBD1
v_call: TRBV28
cdr3_aa: CASTSGTESYEQYF
cdr3_nt: TGTGCCAGCACCTCCGGGACAGAATCCTACGAGCAGTACTTC

clone_size: .
j_call: TRBJ2-5
d_call: .
v_call: TRBV27
cdr3_aa: CASSRGETQYF
cdr3_nt: TGTGCCAGCAGTCGCGGGGAGACCCAGTACTTC

clone_size: .
j_call: TRBJ1-1
d_call: TRBD1
v_call: TRBV5-1
cdr3_aa: CASSFSAGTARTEAFF
cdr3_nt: TGCGCCAGCAGCTTCTCCGCCGGGACAGCAAGGACTGAAGCTTTCTTT

clone_size: .
j_call: TRBJ2-3
d_call: .
v_call: TRBV2
cdr3_aa: CASSEARQGTDTQYF
cdr3_nt: TGTGCCAGCAGTGAAGCGCGACAGGGCACAGATACGCAGTATTTT

clone_size: .
j_call: TRBJ2-7
d_call: .
v_call: TRBV7-8
cdr3_aa: CASSLAGQIYEQYF
cdr3_nt: TGTGCCAGCAGCTTAGCCGGTCAGATCTACGAGCAGTACTTC

clone_size: once
j_call: TRBJ1-1
d_call: TRBD1
v_call: TRBV19
cdr3_aa: CASITQGSRTEAFF
cdr3_nt: TGTGCCAGTATCACACAGGGGAGTCGGACTGAAGCTTTCTTT

clone_size: few
j_call: TRBJ2-1
d_call: TRBD1
v_call: TRBV11-2
cdr3_aa: CASSSPRGRGNEQFF
cdr3_nt: TGTGCCAGCAGCTCCCCCAGGGGGCGAGGCAATGAGCAGTTCTTC

clone_size: .
j_call: TRBJ2-3
d_call: .
v_call: TRBV4-2
cdr3_aa: CASSQGEGTDTQYF
cdr3_nt: TGTGCCAGCAGCCAAGGGGAGGGCACAGATACGCAGTATTTT

clone_size: .
j_call: TRBJ2-7
d_call: TRBD1
v_call: TRBV27
cdr3_aa: CASSSLQGAREQYF
cdr3_nt: TGTGCCAGCAGTTCTTTACAGGGGGCGAGGGAGCAGTACTTC

clone_size: once
j_call: TRBJ2-3
d_call: .
v_call: TRBV11-2
cdr3_aa: CASSLAGQVGTDTQYF
cdr3_nt: TGTGCCAGCAGCTTAGCGGGCCAAGTGGGCACAGATACGCAGTATTTT

clone_size: .
j_call: TRBJ2-5
d_call: TRBD1
v_call: TRBV19
cdr3_aa: CASSPRDRASWETQYF
cdr3_nt: TGTGCCAGTAGTCCAAGGGACAGGGCGTCATGGGAGACCCAGTACTTC

clone_size: .
j_call: TRBJ2-2
d_call: TRBD2
v_call: TRBV7-8
cdr3_aa: CASSPGLVRTGELFF
cdr3_nt: TGTGCCAGCAGCCCAGGACTAGTGCGCACCGGGGAGCTGTTTTTT

clone_size: once
j_call: TRBJ1-1
d_call: TRBD1
v_call: TRBV30
cdr3_aa: CAWSLGQGNTEAFF
cdr3_nt: TGTGCCTGGAGTTTAGGACAGGGGAACACTGAAGCTTTCTTT

clone_size: .
j_call: TRBJ2-7
d_call: TRBD2
v_call: TRBV7-3
cdr3_aa: CASSPTGTSGSEQYF
cdr3_nt: TGTGCCAGCAGCCCCACCGGGACTAGCGGCAGCGAGCAGTACTTC

clone_size: .
j_call: TRBJ2-7
d_call: TRBD2
v_call: TRBV28
cdr3_aa: CASRNPPGRGSYEQYF
cdr3_nt: TGTGCCAGCAGAAACCCTCCGGGGCGCGGGAGCTACGAGCAGTACTTC

clone_size: .
j_call: TRBJ2-3
d_call: TRBD2
v_call: TRBV7-9
cdr3_aa: CASSRPGLDRPTDTQYF
cdr3_nt: TGTGCCAGCAGCAGACCCGGACTAGATCGGCCCACAGATACGCAGTATTTT

clone_size: .
j_call: TRBJ2-7
d_call: TRBD2
v_call: TRBV7-2
cdr3_aa: CASSLDGRALGDEQYF
cdr3_nt: TGTGCCAGCAGCTTAGACGGGAGGGCCCTCGGGGACGAGCAGTACTTC

clone_size: .
j_call: TRBJ2-1
d_call: .
v_call: TRBV7-2
cdr3_aa: CASSLDGNSYNEQFF
cdr3_nt: TGTGCCAGCAGCTTAGACGGGAACTCCTACAATGAGCAGTTCTTC

clone_size: .
j_call: TRBJ1-1
d_call: .
v_call: TRBV4-2
cdr3_aa: CASSQDQGRMNTEAFF
cdr3_nt: TGTGCCAGCAGCCAAGATCAAGGCAGAATGAACACTGAAGCTTTCTTT

clone_size: .
j_call: TRBJ2-7
d_call: .
v_call: TRBV5-5
cdr3_aa: CASSRGLGNYEQYF
cdr3_nt: TGTGCCAGCAGCCGGGGACTGGGGAACTACGAGCAGTACTTC

clone_size: few
j_call: TRBJ2-7
d_call: .
v_call: TRBV5-4
cdr3_aa: CASSLGTRSYEQYF
cdr3_nt: TGTGCCAGCAGCTTGGGAACTAGATCGTACGAGCAGTACTTC

clone_size: .
j_call: TRBJ1-2
d_call: .
v_call: TRBV11-2
cdr3_aa: CASRQMGSTHGGYTF
cdr3_nt: TGTGCCAGCAGACAGATGGGGAGTACACATGGTGGCTACACCTTC

clone_size: .
j_call: TRBJ2-5
d_call: .
v_call: TRBV6-1
cdr3_aa: CASTLLGQGQETQYF
cdr3_nt: TGTGCCAGCACCCTATTAGGTCAGGGACAAGAGACCCAGTACTTC

clone_size: .
j_call: TRBJ2-7
d_call: .
v_call: TRBV11-2
cdr3_aa: CASSLGQGTYYEQYF
cdr3_nt: TGTGCCAGCAGCTTAGGGCAGGGGACCTACTACGAGCAGTACTTC

clone_size: once
j_call: TRBJ2-1
d_call: .
v_call: TRBV10-2
cdr3_aa: CASSDAFLSGPYNEQFF
cdr3_nt: TGCGCCAGCAGTGACGCCTTTTTAAGCGGTCCCTACAATGAGCAGTTCTTC

clone_size: .
j_call: TRBJ2-5
d_call: .
v_call: TRBV9
cdr3_aa: CASSARGLGGGETQYF
cdr3_nt: TGTGCCAGCAGCGCGAGAGGTCTCGGGGGCGGAGAGACCCAGTACTTC

clone_size: once
j_call: TRBJ2-7
d_call: TRBD1
v_call: TRBV28
cdr3_aa: CASTRTGRFYEQYF
cdr3_nt: TGTGCCAGCACCCGGACAGGAAGATTCTACGAGCAGTACTTC

clone_size: .
j_call: TRBJ1-3
d_call: TRBD1
v_call: TRBV6-1
cdr3_aa: CASSARGPGNTIYF
cdr3_nt: TGTGCCAGCAGTGCCAGGGGGCCTGGAAACACCATATATTTT

clone_size: .
j_call: TRBJ2-1
d_call: .
v_call: TRBV11-2
cdr3_aa: CASSVISYNEQFF
cdr3_nt: TGTGCCAGTTCGGTGATCTCCTACAATGAGCAGTTCTTC

clone_size: .
j_call: TRBJ1-4
d_call: .
v_call: TRBV30
cdr3_aa: CAWSVQEKLFF
cdr3_nt: TGTGCCTGGAGTGTACAGGAAAAACTGTTTTTT

clone_size: once
j_call: TRBJ2-5
d_call: .
v_call: TRBV7-6
cdr3_aa: CASSRVQETQYF
cdr3_nt: TGTGCCAGCAGTCGGGTCCAAGAGACCCAGTACTTC

clone_size: .
j_call: TRBJ1-5
d_call: .
v_call: TRBV27
cdr3_aa: CASSLLALGNSNQPQHF
cdr3_nt: TGTGCCAGCAGTTTATTGGCCCTGGGGAATAGCAATCAGCCCCAGCATTTT

clone_size: .
j_call: TRBJ2-7
d_call: .
v_call: TRBV6-5
cdr3_aa: CASRGPPTYEQYF
cdr3_nt: TGTGCCAGCAGAGGACCCCCTACCTACGAGCAGTACTTC

clone_size: .
j_call: TRBJ1-2
d_call: .
v_call: TRBV5-1
cdr3_aa: CASSLDPNYGYTF
cdr3_nt: TGCGCCAGCAGCTTGGATCCTAACTATGGCTACACCTTC

clone_size: few
j_call: TRBJ1-1
d_call: TRBD1
v_call: TRBV5-1
cdr3_aa: CASSWTGMNTEAFF
cdr3_nt: TGCGCCAGCAGCTGGACAGGGATGAACACTGAAGCTTTCTTT

clone_size: few
j_call: TRBJ2-7
d_call: .
v_call: TRBV7-2
cdr3_aa: CASSWANSYEQYF
cdr3_nt: TGTGCCAGCAGCTGGGCCAACTCCTACGAGCAGTACTTC

clone_size: .
j_call: TRBJ2-7
d_call: .
v_call: TRBV30
cdr3_aa: CAWSDRTTYEQYF
cdr3_nt: TGTGCCTGGAGTGACAGGACAACCTACGAGCAGTACTTC

clone_size: .
j_call: TRBJ2-1
d_call: .
v_call: TRBV25-1
cdr3_aa: CASSVRGVTRKGNEQFF
cdr3_nt: TGTGCCAGCAGTGTTCGAGGGGTGACTAGGAAGGGCAATGAGCAGTTCTTC

clone_size: .
j_call: TRBJ1-3
d_call: .
v_call: TRBV9
cdr3_aa: CASSVGGFSGNTIYF
cdr3_nt: TGTGCCAGCAGCGTAGGAGGTTTTTCTGGAAACACCATATATTTT